One sample yielded the 12 T cell receptor beta chains listed below, sequenced in a study of T cell repertoires in cytomegalovirus infection (dated by TCRdb to 2018 to 2020). The instrument was an Illumina HiSeq 1500. TCRdb reanalyzed the raw reads on its own, using fastp at Q25 for trimming and MiXCR for clone calling, and kept in-frame beta chains. Each entry is one CDR3 protein sequence, shown with its most common DNA and genes. Within this sample are hundreds of thousands of distinct CDR3 sequences, with approximately 32% of them counted one time only. Of the sample, 9.5% to 15% is held by the ten largest clones. This specimen's treatment or condition label, per the study, means: in vitro stimulation with specific CMV peptide epitopes to enrich CMV-specific T cells. The antigens these receptors bind are not known. The sequences come from cultured CD8+ T cells from PBMCs, collected from culture after CMV antigen stimulation. These TCRs come from a human donor in good health (CMV status not recorded). Some clones in this sample may be carry-over from other donors' samples.

The chain is built from TRBV6-5 and TRBJ2-1; 10 bases are a match to TRBD1. The CDR3 covers 15 residues. The germline V gene encodes CDR1 MNHEY and CDR2 SVGAGI. The V segment lost 8 bases and the J segment 3 bases; nucleotides outside the gene matches: 7. This CDR3 is CASAAGTGVYNEQFF. CDR3 sequence (DNA): TGTGCCAGCGCCGCCGGGACAGGGGTCTACAATGAGCAGTTCTTC.

This clonotype was counted only a few times. The chain has TRBV6-1 and TRBJ1-2; D is undetermined. V was shortened by 7 bases and J by 0 bases, with 9 bases between the two germline ends. Germline CDR1 reads MNHNS; CDR2 reads SASEGT. The CDR3 contains 13 residues. This chain's CDR3 is CASTFDPNYGYTF. The CDR3 region has the DNA TGTGCCAGCACCTTCGACCCTAACTATGGCTACACCTTC.

This clonotype was counted ten times or more. This rearrangement joins TRBV6-6 to TRBJ1-3; the match to TRBD1 covers 7 bases. The CDR3 totals 15 residues. Germline trimming cut 0 bases from V and 2 bases from J; bases unmatched to any gene: 1. Germline V gene lookup returns CDR1 MNHNY and CDR2 SVGAGI (reference sequence). CDR3 region: CASSYSRGPGNTIYF. The CDR3, as DNA: TGTGCCAGCAGTTACTCGAGGGGGCCTGGAAACACCATATATTTT.

The chain links TRBV2 to TRBJ2-7; no clear D. The V gene's germline CDR1 is SNHLY and CDR2 FYNNEI. This CDR3 has 10 amino acids. V dropped 7 bases and J dropped 3 bases, with 4 bases sitting between them. CDR3 protein: CASNGYEQYF. For the CDR3, the DNA is TGTGCCAGCAATGGCTACGAGCAGTACTTC.

This clonotype was observed a few times. The gene calls are TRBV12-3 or TRBV12-4 and TRBJ1-2, with D possibly TRBD1 on 6 matching bases. Deletions cut 5 bases from V and 1 base from J, with 17 bases between. CDR3 length equals 16 residues. The CDR3 is CASSGADSLYNYGYTF. The CDR3 nucleotides are TGTGCCAGCAGTGGGGCGGACAGCCTTTATAACTATGGCTACACCTTC.

This clonotype has more than one count but fewer than ten. J is TRBJ1-2 and V is TRBV10-3; tentatively, D is TRBD1 (5 bases). The length of the CDR3 is 11 residues. Trimming shortened V by 7 bases and J by 4 bases, and 7 bases separated the two germline ends. Germline CDR1 reads ENHRY; CDR2 reads SYGVKD. CDR3 in DNA: TGTGCCATCAAGACAGTCTATGGCTACACCTTC. Encoded protein: CAIKTVYGYTF.

This clonotype was detected only a few times. This chain uses TRBV2 with TRBJ2-1; no clear D. CDR3 size: 11 residues. Germline assignment: CDR1 SNHLY and CDR2 FYNNEI. V lost 1 base and J lost 12, with 7 bases in between. This CDR3 reads CASSEDRGQFF. The CDR3 region has the DNA TGTGCCAGCAGTGAAGACAGAGGGCAGTTCTTC. Supplemented by reference TRBV2 and TRBJ2-1, the full variable domain reads EPEVTQTPSHQVTQMGQEVILRCVPISNHLYFYWYRQILGQKVEFLVSFYNNEISEKSEIFDDQFSVERPDGSNFTLKIRSTKLEDSAMYFCASSEDRGQFFGPGTRLTVL.

This clonotype has only a few counts. CDR3 DNA: TGTGCCAGCAGCGACTGGGACCTCTTGGAGTATGGCTACACCTTC. Translation gives CASSDWDLLEYGYTF. The chain employs TRBV28 and TRBJ1-2; a possible D gene is TRBD1 (5 bases). Trimming removed 6 bases from V and 5 bases from J, with 19 bases in between. Germline V gives CDR1 MDHEN, CDR2 SYDVKM. The CDR3 contains 15 residues.

This rearrangement joins TRBV3-1 to TRBJ2-2, with D unresolved. CDR1 and CDR2 (germline): LGHDT, YNNKEL (reference sequence). This CDR3 is built from 16 residues. V lost 3 bases and J 5 bases, leaving 16 bases between the germline ends. The CDR3 is CASSQALGFSTGELFF. CDR3 DNA: TGTGCCAGCAGCCAGGCCCTGGGGTTCTCTACCGGGGAGCTGTTTTTT.

This chain uses TRBV10-3 with TRBJ2-3, with 11 bases fitting TRBD2. Germline values: CDR1 ENHRY, CDR2 SYGVKD. V shed 0 bases, J shed 4 bases, and the junction held 9 bases outside the gene matches. The length of the CDR3 is 18 residues. CDR3 amino acids: CAISESRLAGPFADTQYF. The CDR3 DNA reads as TGTGCCATCAGTGAGTCGAGACTAGCGGGGCCCTTCGCAGATACGCAGTATTTT.

In its sample, this clonotype was seen a few times. This chain links TRBV7-9 with TRBJ2-1; no clear D. Germline CDR1 SEHNR, CDR2 FQNEAQ (reference sequence). The CDR3 totals 13 residues. With 2 bases removed from V and 8 bases from J, the gap between germline ends came to 10 bases. CDR3 nucleotides: TGTGCCAGCAGCTTATCTTTCCGGGATGAGCAGTTCTTC. Protein sequence: CASSLSFRDEQFF.

J is TRBJ2-3 and V is TRBV2, with TRBD2 identical over 9 bases. This CDR3 has 13 amino acids. Germline CDR1 reads SNHLY; CDR2 reads FYNNEI. The CDR3 DNA is TGTGTGCGGGAGGGCTTTATCACAGATACGCAGTATTTT. Translated: CVREGFITDTQYF.